Listed here are 19 T cell receptor beta chains from one sample, sequenced in a study of shared clonotypes between healthy human individuals. The data were produced by immunoSEQ multiplex PCR, yet TCRdb's version contains in-frame clones alone and is incomplete. Here the sample spans 400,000 to 600,000 clones, 70% to 80% being singletons. Sequencing was done on a sample of PBMCs. Receptor source: a woman between 35 and 50 years old in good health. Some clones in this sample may be carry-over from other donors' samples.

The chain has TRBV2 and TRBJ2-5; 7 bases agree with TRBD2. The J call may be in error: the DNA end matches TRBJ2-7 better. The CDR3 is made up of 15 amino acids. Germline values: CDR1 SNHLY, CDR2 FYNNEI. The DNA of the CDR3 is TGTGCCAGCAGTGTGTTGGGGGGGAAGTGGTACGAGCAGTACTTC. Amino acid sequence: CASSVLGGKWYEQYF.

This clone occurred a few times. The V gene is TRBV29-1, the J gene TRBJ1-1; D uncertain. There are 11 residues in the CDR3. Germline CDR1 and CDR2: SQVTM and ANQGSEA. V lost 2 bases to trimming and J lost 6 bases, with 7 bases between them. This chain's CDR3 is CSVERVAEAFF. The CDR3 bases are TGCAGCGTTGAAAGGGTTGCTGAAGCTTTCTTT.

The rearrangement uses TRBV4-1 and TRBJ2-7; no firm D call. With 1 base removed from V and 8 bases from J, the gap between germline ends came to 6 bases. The CDR3 is 11 residues long. The germline gives CDR1 MGHRA, CDR2 YSYEKL. The CDR3 DNA reads TGCGCCAGCAGCCAAGCGAGGAAGCAGTACTTC. Its translation: CASSQARKQYF.

A single count supports this clone. V is TRBV29-1 and J is TRBJ2-1, with a possible D match to TRBD2 (6 bases). The CDR3 has 12 amino acids. V was trimmed by 6 bases and J by 8 bases, leaving 14 bases between them. Germline V gene data show CDR1 as SQVTM and CDR2 as ANQGSEA. For the CDR3, the DNA is TGCAGCGTGAGGTCCGGGGGTCATGAGCAGTTCTTC. This gives the protein CSVRSGGHEQFF.

Note on this clone: This sample also contains other DNA sequences that code for the same CDR3. The chain joins TRBV30 to TRBJ1-1; TRBD1 might be the D (5 bases). The germline V and J ends were trimmed by 2 bases and 5 bases, with 12 bases remaining between them. The V gene's germline CDR1 is GTSNPN and CDR2 SVGIG (reference sequence). The CDR3 spans 13 residues. The DNA for the CDR3 is TGTGCCTGGAGTCATCGTGGGGGAACTGAAGCTTTCTTT. Its translation: CAWSHRGGTEAFF.

The chain is built from TRBV6-1 and TRBJ1-1; 9 bases fit TRBD1. CDR3 size: 15 residues. Per germline, CDR1 MNHNS and CDR2 SASEGT. The V segment lost 3 bases and the J segment 7 bases; nucleotides outside the gene matches: 9. Written as DNA, the CDR3 is TGTGCCAGCAGTGACTACGGGACAGGGAACGTTGAAGCTTTCTTT. Translated, it gives CASSDYGTGNVEAFF.

The rearrangement joins TRBV28 to TRBJ2-1; 12 nucleotides match TRBD2. J gave up 8 bases and V 4 bases, and 6 bases lay outside the gene matches. The CDR3 sequence is 15 residues long. Per the germline V gene, CDR1 is MDHEN and CDR2 is SYDVKM. CDR3 coding DNA: TGTGCCAGCAGTTCAACTAGCGGGAGGTTCGATGAGCAGTTCTTC. As protein: CASSSTSGRFDEQFF.

This sequence joins TRBV4-2 and TRBJ2-7; 7 nucleotides line up with TRBD2. With V trimmed by 0 bases and J by 2 bases, 13 bases remained unmatched. The CDR3 has 18 amino acids. Germline values: CDR1 LGHNA, CDR2 YNFKEQ. DNA for the CDR3: TGTGCCAGCAGCCAAGATCTGGACGCGAGCGGGACCCCCTACGAGCAGTACTTC. Translating it yields CASSQDLDASGTPYEQYF.

The chain couples TRBV18 to TRBJ2-7; the D gene is possibly TRBD2 (6 bases). There are 15 residues in the CDR3. V was pared by 2 bases and J by 1 base, with 12 bases between. Germline lookup yields CDR1 KGHSH and CDR2 LQKENI. CDR3 DNA sequence: TGTGCCAGCTCACCAACCGGGAGAGGATCCTACGAGCAGTACTTC. Protein sequence: CASSPTGRGSYEQYF.

As for this clone: Sequence at one end of the junction differs from germline and may be a read error. The gene calls are TRBV4-1 and TRBJ2-2; D perhaps matches TRBD2 (5 bases). The CDR3 is 17 amino acids. Germline CDR1 MGHRA, CDR2 YSYEKL. CDR3 residues: CANSHGPGVRDTGELFF. DNA of the CDR3: TGCGCCAACAGCCATGGGCCCGGGGTCCGGGACACCGGGGAGCTGTTTTTT.

This chain joins TRBV27 and TRBJ2-3; 7 nucleotides match TRBD2. Germline lookup yields CDR1 MNHEY and CDR2 SMNVEV (reference sequence). With V trimmed by 5 bases and J by 2 bases, 10 bases remained unmatched. The CDR3 runs 16 residues. CDR3 loop: CASSTPLRETTDTQYF. CDR3 coding DNA: TGTGCCAGCAGTACCCCCTTGCGGGAGACCACAGATACGCAGTATTTT.

V and J are TRBV5-1 and TRBJ1-2, with 8 bases fitting TRBD1. The germline gives CDR1 SGHRS, CDR2 YFSETQ. V lost 3 bases, J lost 3 bases, and 10 bases stayed unmatched. The CDR3 length is 16 residues. The CDR3 reads CASSSTPDRAYYGYTF. CDR3 nucleotide sequence: TGCGCCAGCAGCTCCACCCCGGACAGGGCTTACTATGGCTACACCTTC.

This rearrangement joins TRBV13 to TRBJ2-7, with 13 bases aligning to TRBD2. The CDR3 covers 21 residues. V lost 4 bases to trimming and J lost 2 bases; unmatched junction nucleotides: 20. Germline V lookup: CDR1 PRHDT, CDR2 FYEKMQ (reference sequence). The CDR3 DNA reads as TGTGCCAGCAGCTCGGACCTGGGACCCGGGACTAGCGGGACGCAGCCCTACGAGCAGTACTTC. Translating it yields CASSSDLGPGTSGTQPYEQYF.

The rearrangement joins TRBV5-1 to TRBJ2-5; the D call may be TRBD1 or TRBD2 (5 bases each). CDR1 SGHRS and CDR2 YFSETQ come from the germline V gene. V was trimmed by 0 bases and J by 0 bases, leaving 12 bases between them. The length of the CDR3 is 16 residues. CDR3 sequence reads: CASSLGPGRDQETQYF. The CDR3 DNA follows: TGCGCCAGCAGCTTGGGGCCAGGGAGAGACCAAGAGACCCAGTACTTC.

This clone showed up just once. The genes are TRBV7-2 and TRBJ2-1; TRBD1 agrees at 8 bases. This CDR3 comprises 16 residues. J was trimmed by 5 bases and V by 1 base; bases with no gene match: 7. Germline CDR1 and CDR2: SGHTA and FQGNSA. CDR3 in amino acids: CASSLGGDRPNNEQFF. The CDR3 DNA sequence: TGTGCCAGCAGCTTAGGTGGGGACAGGCCAAACAATGAGCAGTTCTTC.

This clone was recorded many times. V gene TRBV5-1 combines with J gene TRBJ2-5; tentatively, D is TRBD1 (5 bases). Germline V gene sequence: CDR1 SGHRS, CDR2 YFSETQ. This CDR3 region has 16 residues. V was cut by 0 bases and J by 5 bases, with 17 bases left in between. The chain's CDR3 is CASSLARVLGRETQYF. As DNA, the CDR3 is TGCGCCAGCAGCTTGGCCAGGGTGTTGGGGCGGGAGACCCAGTACTTC.

This clone was detected only a few times. This chain joins TRBV9 and TRBJ2-3; the match to TRBD2 covers 12 bases. CDR3 length: 18 amino acids. V lost 0 bases, J lost 3 bases, and 8 bases stayed unmatched. Germline assignment: CDR1 SGDLS and CDR2 YYNGEE. This CDR3 is CASSVGLAGVGRTDTQYF. Written as DNA, the CDR3 is TGTGCCAGCAGCGTAGGACTAGCGGGAGTAGGACGAACAGATACGCAGTATTTT.

The table lists this clone with a few counts. V and J are TRBV4-2 and TRBJ2-1; 10 bases match TRBD2. This CDR3 is 15 amino acids long. Germline CDR1 is LGHNA and CDR2 is YNFKEQ. V dropped 4 bases and J dropped 5; count of bases not matched to a gene: 5. The CDR3 region has the DNA TGTGCCAGCAGCCCCCTAGCGGGAGTGGACAATGAGCAGTTCTTC. As protein: CASSPLAGVDNEQFF.

V usage is TRBV2 and J usage is TRBJ2-7, with 14 bases that match TRBD2. The V gene end was trimmed by 7 bases and the J gene end by 7 bases; junction bases not matched to a gene: 9. CDR3 length: 15 amino acids. The germline CDR1 and CDR2 sequences are SNHLY and FYNNEI. DNA for the CDR3: TGTGCCAGCAATAGGGGACTAGCGGGAGTTGGGGAGCAGTACTTC. It specifies CASNRGLAGVGEQYF.